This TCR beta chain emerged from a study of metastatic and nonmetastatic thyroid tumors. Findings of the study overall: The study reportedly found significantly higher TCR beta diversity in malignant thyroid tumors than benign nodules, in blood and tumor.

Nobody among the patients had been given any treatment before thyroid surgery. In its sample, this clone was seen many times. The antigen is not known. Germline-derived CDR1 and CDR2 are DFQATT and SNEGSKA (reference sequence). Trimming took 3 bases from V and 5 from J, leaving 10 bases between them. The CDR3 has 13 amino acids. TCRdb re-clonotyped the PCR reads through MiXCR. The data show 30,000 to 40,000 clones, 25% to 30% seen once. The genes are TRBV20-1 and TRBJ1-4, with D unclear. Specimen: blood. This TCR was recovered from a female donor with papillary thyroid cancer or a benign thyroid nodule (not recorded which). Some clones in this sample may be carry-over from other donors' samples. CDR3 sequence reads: CSARVLGNEKLFF. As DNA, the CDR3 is TGCAGTGCTAGGGTCCTGGGGAATGAAAAACTGTTTTTT.